Shown below are 23 T cell receptor beta chains from a single sample sequenced in a study of kidney transplant recipient with SARS-CoV-2 infection. TCRdb passed the reads through MiXCR, listing each CDR3 protein once. Of 200,000 to 250,000 distinct CDR3 sequences detected, about 28% appear once; the ten largest clones hold nearly 7.5%. The input for sequencing was a blood sample, taken at baseline and between days 110 and 120 from a kidney transplant recipient. The receptors shown here come from a young adult male patient who had COVID-19 and was a kidney transplant recipient. A share of the T cells may be of graft donor origin.

The chain couples TRBV7-9 to TRBJ2-5; D ambiguous. The CDR3 consists of 13 residues. Per germline, CDR1 SEHNR and CDR2 FQNEAQ (reference sequence). The V and J ends lost 0 bases and 6 bases respectively, with 8 bases between them. The DNA for the CDR3 is TGTGCCAGCAGCTTAGCGGGCGCCCAGACCCAGTACTTC. Translation gives CASSLAGAQTQYF.

This chain joins TRBV9 and TRBJ2-1, with 7 bases that match TRBD2. The V gene end was trimmed by 4 bases and the J gene end by 0 bases; junction bases not matched to a gene: 13. The CDR3 is 18 amino acids. Germline V gene lookup returns CDR1 SGDLS and CDR2 YYNGEE. The CDR3 nucleotides are TGTGCCAGCAGCTTCCTCCCCGAGGGACTAAGCTCCTACAATGAGCAGTTCTTC. Protein sequence: CASSFLPEGLSSYNEQFF.

This clonotype was found many times. The V and J genes are TRBV6-9 and TRBJ1-2; D unclear. This CDR3 has 17 amino acids. Germline V gene data show CDR1 as MNHGY and CDR2 as SVAAGI. Trimming pared 5 bases from V and 4 bases from J, leaving 23 bases between. CDR3 sequence: CASSLAKPYGKTYGYTF. CDR3 coding DNA: TGTGCCAGCAGTCTCGCAAAGCCTTACGGAAAGACCTATGGCTACACCTTC.

Ten or more counts support this clonotype. The genes are TRBV12-3 or TRBV12-4 and TRBJ1-2; no reliable D call. V was pared by 3 bases and J by 4 bases, with 21 bases between. The CDR3 is made up of 17 amino acids. The CDR3 loop is CASSFHHSFRKTYGYTF. The CDR3 nucleotides read TGTGCCAGCAGTTTTCATCACAGCTTCCGAAAGACCTATGGCTACACCTTC.

The sample holds many counts of this clonotype. This chain joins TRBV12-5 and TRBJ1-2; a weak D match, TRBD1 (5 bases). The CDR3 runs to 17 residues. Per the germline V gene, CDR1 is LGHNT and CDR2 is FRNRAP. V was cut by 4 bases and J by 4 bases, with 22 bases left in between. CDR3 nucleotides: TGTGCTAGTGGTTCAGCCAGTTTGCAGGGAAAGACCTATGGCTACACCTTC. Its protein product is CASGSASLQGKTYGYTF.

About this clonotype: This may be a read error, as it is one base from a much larger clone. The chain employs TRBV4-3 and TRBJ1-2; D gene uncertain. Germline-derived CDR1 and CDR2 are LGHNA and YSLEER. The length of the CDR3 is 17 residues. CDR3 sequence reads: CAGSNFVGRRKTYGYTF. CDR3 DNA sequence: TGCGCCGGCAGCAACTTTGTAGGACGTCGAAAGACCTATGGCTACACCTTC.

Remarks on this clonotype: This sequence is one base from a far larger clone and is likely a read error. The chain couples TRBV20-1 to TRBJ2-5, with D possibly TRBD2 on 5 matching bases. Trimming left V 3 bases short and J 11 bases short, with 16 bases between. CDR1 is DFQATT, CDR2 SNEGSKA, per germline (reference sequence). The CDR3 sequence is 12 residues long. CDR3 sequence reads: CSASVTMVEQYF. The CDR3 coding sequence is TGCAGTGCTAGTGTGACTATGGTTGAGCAGTACTTC.

This clonotype has at least ten counts. The genes are TRBV12-3 or TRBV12-4 and TRBJ1-1, with a weak D call TRBD1 (5 bases). V dropped 1 base and J dropped 0 bases, with 12 bases sitting between them. The CDR3 is 16 amino acids. The CDR3 DNA sequence: TGTGCCAGCAGTTTAGATGCAGGGATTTTGAACACTGAAGCTTTCTTT. Translation: CASSLDAGILNTEAFF.

As concerns this clonotype: Given a much more abundant clone one base away, this may be a read error. CDR3 nucleotide sequence: TGTGCCAGCAACCGATCGCGGGGTTCGTCCTACGAGCAGTACTTC. Translated: CASNRSRGSSYEQYF. The V gene is TRBV11-1, the J gene TRBJ2-4, with D possibly TRBD2 on 6 matching bases. The DNA matches TRBJ2-7 better at its end, which makes the J call doubtful. CDR3 length equals 15 residues. Germline assignment: CDR1 SGHAT and CDR2 FQDESV (reference sequence).

In this sample, this clonotype turned up many times. The chain uses TRBV3-1 and TRBJ2-5; no reliable D call. Germline V CDR1 and CDR2: LGHDT, YNNKEL (reference sequence). The CDR3 loop spans 17 amino acids. Trimming shortened V by 5 bases and J by 5 bases, and 24 bases separated the two germline ends. The CDR3 here is CASSRMAPISFSETQYF. For the CDR3, the DNA is TGTGCCAGCAGCAGGATGGCTCCCATTTCTTTCTCTGAGACCCAGTACTTC.

Details on this clonotype: This may stem from a read error, because a much larger clone lies one nucleotide away. The chain carries TRBV3-2 and TRBJ2-7; TRBD1, the table's D call, lacks a check against the DNA. TRBV3-2 is labeled a pseudogene. This CDR3 contains 13 residues. In nucleotides, the CDR3 is TGTGCCAGCAGCCAAGGGGCGTCCGGCGGGCAGTACGTC. Translated: CASSQGASGGQYV.

Ten or more counts support this clonotype. This rearrangement joins TRBV19 to TRBJ1-4; D not resolved. There are 15 residues in the CDR3. Per the germline V gene, CDR1 is LNHDA and CDR2 is SQIVND (reference sequence). V dropped 1 base and J dropped 5 bases, with 11 bases sitting between them. CDR3 coding DNA: TGTGCCAGTAGTATAGCGGGCAGGTCGAATGAAAAACTGTTTTTT. It translates to CASSIAGRSNEKLFF.

In this sample, this clonotype turned up a few times. The gene calls are TRBV28 and TRBJ2-6; D remains ambiguous. Between the trimmed V and J ends, which lost 2 bases and 0 bases, there was a span of 8 bases. CDR1 and CDR2 (germline): MDHEN, SYDVKM. This CDR3 spans 16 amino acids. The CDR3 nucleotides are TGTGCCAGCAGTTTAGATCTCCGCTCTGGGGCCAACGTCCTGACTTTC. Amino acids: CASSLDLRSGANVLTF.

This clonotype was found many times. V usage is TRBV9 and J usage is TRBJ1-1; tentative D call: TRBD1 (6 bases). Germline assignment: CDR1 SGDLS and CDR2 YYNGEE. The CDR3 loop spans 12 amino acids. Trimming took 5 bases from V and 11 from J, leaving 16 bases between them. This CDR3 is CASRGGGPTAFF. The CDR3, as DNA: TGTGCCAGCAGAGGGGGGGGGCCCACGGCTTTCTTT.

This clonotype was seen a single time. A much larger clone sits a single nucleotide away, making a read error possible. The chain joins TRBV19 to TRBJ1-2, with D hard to call. This CDR3 comprises 17 residues. Germline V gene sequence: CDR1 LNHDA, CDR2 SQIVND (reference sequence). V gave up 5 bases and J gave up 4 bases, with 23 bases separating them. The CDR3 DNA is TGTGCCAGTAGTCGGAGAGCGACAAATCAAAAGACCTATGGCTACACCTTC. It is translated as CASSRRATNQKTYGYTF.

The rearrangement links TRBV6-9 to TRBJ1-2; D is ambiguous. This CDR3 has 17 residues. Germline CDR1 MNHGY, CDR2 SVAAGI. V was trimmed by 5 bases and J by 7 bases, leaving 26 bases between them. CDR3 amino acids: CASSACMPYGKTCGYTF. The CDR3 DNA sequence: TGTGCCAGCAGTGCATGTATGCCTTACGGAAAGACCTGTGGCTACACCTTC.

For this clonotype: It may be a read error: a sequence one base away is much more abundant. The CDR3 coding sequence is TGCGCCAGCAGCTTGGAGGGGAGTAGCAATCAGCCCCGGCATTTT. Encoded protein: CASSLEGSSNQPRHF. The gene calls are TRBV5-1 and TRBJ1-5; possibly TRBD1 for D (5 bases). There are 15 residues in the CDR3. CDR1 and CDR2 from the germline V gene are SGHRS and YFSETQ.

This clonotype was observed at least ten times. The chain combines TRBV11-3 with TRBJ1-1; no clear D. V dropped 0 bases and J dropped 2 bases, with 4 bases sitting between them. Germline values: CDR1 SGHNT, CDR2 YENEEA. This CDR3 comprises 13 residues. In nucleotides, the CDR3 is TGTGCCAGCAGCTTAGACAGTAACACTGAAGCTTTCTTT. Translation: CASSLDSNTEAFF.

This clonotype was recorded many times. This chain connects TRBV5-1 to TRBJ1-1, with D tentatively TRBD1 (6 bases). Trimming took off 0 bases at V and 1 base at J, with 16 bases between the two ends. This CDR3 spans 17 amino acids. CDR1 is SGHRS and CDR2 is YFSETQ in the germline V gene. CDR3 nucleotide sequence: TGCGCCAGCAGCTTGGACCTGACCGGGACAAGGAACACTGAAGCTTTCTTT. Protein sequence: CASSLDLTGTRNTEAFF.

This clonotype showed up just once. One end of the junction does not line up with germline, which may come from a read error. The chain carries TRBV7-6 and TRBJ2-3; D is perhaps TRBD2 (7 bases). This CDR3 has 14 amino acids. The V gene's germline CDR1 is SGHVS and CDR2 FNYEAQ. The CDR3, as DNA: TGTGCCGGCAGCTTAGGGGGGGCCACAGATACGCAGTATTTT. Its translation is CAGSLGGATDTQYF.

About this clonotype itself: A much larger clone lies a single base off, so this may be a read error. The V and J genes are TRBV10-1 and TRBJ1-2; D not certain. The CDR3 has 17 amino acids. Germline V lookup: CDR1 WNHNN, CDR2 SYGVQD (reference sequence). The V and J ends lost 5 bases and 4 bases respectively, with 23 bases between them. CDR3 bases: TGCGCCAGCAGTCTGTGTTTAAGATCGCGAAGGACCTATGGCTACACCTTC. This encodes CASSLCLRSRRTYGYTF.

A single count supports this clonotype. A read error is possible here, since a much larger clone lies one base away. The chain carries TRBV12-3 or TRBV12-4 and TRBJ1-2, with TRBD1 identical over 8 bases. The CDR3 is 14 amino acids. CDR3 amino acids: CASSLGQGFNGHTF. The CDR3 DNA follows: TGTGCCAGCAGTTTAGGACAGGGGTTTAATGGCCACACCTTC.

The sample holds many counts of this clonotype. This chain uses TRBV19 with TRBJ2-7; 7 bases are a match to TRBD2. CDR1 is LNHDA, CDR2 SQIVND, per germline (reference sequence). The CDR3 length is 14 residues. Unmatched junction bases numbered 13, after V lost 9 bases and J lost 5 bases. The CDR3 region has the DNA TGTGCCAGCAGCAGGGAGGGTCCCTGGGACGAGCAGTACTTC. Translating it yields CASSREGPWDEQYF.